This note documents a single TCR beta chain sequence. The sample originates from a study of cytomegalovirus exposure and HLA in healthy donors. PCR employed 60 Vbeta and 13 Jbeta primers. Data came from immunoSEQ multiplex PCR; TCRdb stores just in-frame clones and leaves some out. The repertoire consists of about 150,000 clones, with more than 75% occurring once and the leading ten covering 1.5% to 2%. The sample comprised PBMCs. This receptor was identified in a middle-aged man in good health and CMV-seronegative.

CDR3 in DNA: TGTGCCAGCAGTTCTAAAGGGATTAGCGGGGGGTTGGCAGATACGCAGTATTTT. Translated, it gives CASSSKGISGGLADTQYF. This rearrangement joins TRBV28 to TRBJ2-3, with 10 bases fitting TRBD2. In germline, CDR1 is MDHEN, CDR2 SYDVKM. Unmatched junction bases numbered 14, after V lost 4 bases and J lost 4 bases. The CDR3 sequence is 18 residues long.